This is a list of T cell receptor beta chains from one sample in a study of blood T cell repertoires in COVID-19. The repertoire was sequenced with immunoSEQ multiplex PCR; TCRdb's copy has only in-frame clones and lacks some. The sample includes fewer than 200,000 clones, around 87% of them seen just once. The sample consisted of peripheral blood. These TCRs come from a man between 35 and 55 years old with active or convalescent COVID-19. Both conserved end residues are part of each CDR3. The order of the fields is J gene, CDR3 length, V gene, D gene, CDR3 protein. D genes are given only for firm matches.

TRBJ2-2,19,TRBV4-3,TRBD2,CASSHSTKRGGRPNGELFF
TRBJ2-1,15,TRBV30,TRBD2,CAWSVGGGSYNEQFF
TRBJ2-1,14,TRBV6-6,.,CASSSRKSYNEQFF
TRBJ2-7,15,TRBV4-1,TRBD1,CASSQAGTGSHEQYF
TRBJ1-3,16,TRBV3-1/TRBV3-2,TRBD1,CASSQEPGTVGNTIYF
TRBJ1-4,15,TRBV6-5,.,CASSLRQPTNEKLFF
TRBJ1-4,18,TRBV5-4,TRBD1,CASSSGTGSFATNEKLFF
TRBJ1-1,13,TRBV7-9,.,CAAKAAMNTEAFF
TRBJ1-6,15,TRBV6-6,TRBD1,CASSYSRTGDSPLHF
TRBJ1-1,14,TRBV5-1,TRBD1,CASRRGDRVSEAFF
TRBJ2-1,17,TRBV11-2,TRBD1,CASSPPPTGAENNEQFF
TRBJ1-2,15,TRBV7-9,.,CASSLPGDANYGYTF
TRBJ1-2,14,TRBV6-6,.,CASRPGQGSYGYTF
TRBJ2-5,15,TRBV6-5,TRBD2,CASSRGLAGDGTQYF
TRBJ2-6,16,TRBV4-2,.,CASSTAGLDGANVLTF
TRBJ1-2,14,TRBV14,.,CASSQGDRGYGYTF
TRBJ1-5,15,TRBV7-6,.,CASSLERGSNQPQHF
TRBJ1-5,15,TRBV5-1,.,CASSLQPDSNQPQHF
TRBJ2-1,14,TRBV30,.,CAWSAAIQDNEQFF
TRBJ1-5,16,TRBV2,.,CASSEGPGEHTQPQHF
TRBJ2-2,15,TRBV19,TRBD1,CASRNGQANTGELFF
TRBJ1-2,13,TRBV5-1,TRBD1,CASSLGGRHGYTF